These 25 T cell receptor beta chains share one sample of origin, sequenced in a study of T cell responses to AZD1222 COVID-19 vaccine. Method: immunoSEQ multiplex PCR; TCRdb's copy keeps in-frame clones and lacks some. Of approximately 150,000 clones listed, approximately 85% are singletons. The starting material was peripheral blood, obtained 28 days after the second dose of the MenACWY control vaccine. These TCRs come from an adult who received the MenACWY meningococcal vaccine as a control.

J is TRBJ1-2 and V is TRBV12-5, with D possibly matching TRBD1 (5 bases). The germline gives CDR1 LGHNT, CDR2 FRNRAP. The CDR3 totals 14 residues. V was pared by 1 base and J by 3 bases, with 9 bases between. CDR3 residues: CASGLATVDYGYTF. The DNA of the CDR3 is TGTGCTAGTGGTTTGGCGACAGTGGACTATGGCTACACCTTC.

The chain uses TRBV4-1 and TRBJ2-7, with D possibly matching TRBD1 (5 bases). Germline V lookup: CDR1 MGHRA, CDR2 YSYEKL. The CDR3 covers 16 residues. Trimming took 5 bases from V and 0 from J, leaving 17 bases between them. CDR3 bases: TGCGCCAGCAGCTTCGCCCGGACACCGATCTCCTACGAGCAGTACTTC. As protein: CASSFARTPISYEQYF.

This chain joins TRBV6-4 and TRBJ1-5; a weak D match, TRBD1 (5 bases). The CDR3 sequence is 15 residues long. Between the trimmed V and J ends, which lost 2 bases and 7 bases, there was a span of 15 bases. CDR1 is MRHNA, CDR2 SNTAGT, per germline. Here the CDR3 DNA reads TGTGCCAGCAGTGACCCGTCGGGGGAGGGCCAGCCCCAGCATTTT. Amino acids: CASSDPSGEGQPQHF.

The J gene is TRBJ1-6, the V gene TRBV2; weak D call: TRBD1 (5 bases). The V gene lost 5 bases and the J gene lost 2 bases, with 10 bases spanning the gap. Germline CDR1 and CDR2: SNHLY and FYNNEI. The CDR3 covers 15 residues. CDR3 nucleotides: TGTGCCAGCAGTCCCCGGGACCCCTATAATTCACCCCTCCACTTT. This gives the protein CASSPRDPYNSPLHF.

The chain uses TRBV27 and TRBJ2-2; 13 bases are a match to TRBD2. CDR1 MNHEY and CDR2 SMNVEV come from the germline V gene (reference sequence). The length of the CDR3 is 17 residues. V trimming: 4 bases; J trimming: 4 bases; junction bases outside the gene matches: 6. This CDR3 reads CASSYSGLAGATGELFF. The CDR3, as DNA: TGTGCCAGCAGTTACAGCGGACTAGCGGGAGCCACCGGGGAGCTGTTTTTT.

The chain carries TRBV4-1 and TRBJ1-5, with D unclear. The CDR3 spans 13 residues. The V end lost 0 bases, the J end lost 0 bases, and 0 bases lay between the germline ends. CDR1 and CDR2 from the germline V gene are MGHRA and YSYEKL. The CDR3 region has the DNA TGCGCCAGCAGCCAAGATAGCAATCAGCCCCAGCATTTT. This encodes CASSQDSNQPQHF.

This chain joins TRBV29-1 and TRBJ2-1; D may be TRBD1 or TRBD2 (6 bases each). Germline-derived CDR1 and CDR2 are SQVTM and ANQGSEA. The CDR3 length is 15 residues. With 2 bases removed from V and 9 bases from J, the gap between germline ends came to 20 bases. The CDR3 reads CSVERGARSRSEQFF. CDR3 DNA sequence: TGCAGCGTTGAAAGGGGGGCCAGGTCGAGGAGTGAGCAGTTCTTC.

V usage is TRBV4-2 and J usage is TRBJ2-1; 9 bases line up with TRBD2. The CDR3 is made up of 16 amino acids. The J segment lost 5 bases and the V segment lost 2 bases, leaving 7 bases of the junction unmatched. The V gene's germline CDR1 is LGHNA and CDR2 YNFKEQ. CDR3 bases: TGTGCCAGCAGCCAATTAGCGGGAGAACATGACAATGAGCAGTTCTTC. Translating gives CASSQLAGEHDNEQFF.

V and J are TRBV19 and TRBJ1-1, with D possibly TRBD1 on 5 matching bases. The CDR3 covers 14 residues. Deletions cut 7 bases from V and 4 bases from J, with 16 bases between. The germline V gene encodes CDR1 LNHDA and CDR2 SQIVND (reference sequence). In DNA, the CDR3 is TGTGCCAGTAAAGGCCAGGGAAGCGGCACTGAAGCTTTCTTT. Amino acid sequence: CASKGQGSGTEAFF.

This chain links TRBV19 with TRBJ1-1; D is ambiguous. V lost 1 base and J lost 0, with 12 bases in between. Germline V gives CDR1 LNHDA, CDR2 SQIVND (reference sequence). The CDR3 is 16 residues long. CDR3 DNA sequence: TGTGCCAGTAGTATAGGGCCGCATAGAATGAACACTGAAGCTTTCTTT. Its translation is CASSIGPHRMNTEAFF.

The CDR3: CASSLDLPGVTEAFF. The CDR3 nucleotides read TGTGCCAGCAGTCTCGACTTACCGGGGGTCACTGAAGCTTTCTTT. The J gene is TRBJ1-1, the V gene TRBV28; tentative D call: TRBD1 (5 bases). Per the germline V gene, CDR1 is MDHEN and CDR2 is SYDVKM. V was pared by 5 bases and J by 4 bases, with 17 bases between. The length of the CDR3 is 15 residues.

The genes are TRBV12-5 and TRBJ1-1; no firm D call. The CDR3 runs to 12 residues. Germline V CDR1 and CDR2: LGHNT, FRNRAP. V was pared by 6 bases and J by 7 bases, with 12 bases between. CDR3 sequence (DNA): TGTGCTAGTGGCACCCAGGAGCTTGAAGCTTTCTTT. It encodes CASGTQELEAFF.

The chain couples TRBV11-1 to TRBJ2-3; TRBD1 aligns across 8 bases. Germline loops: CDR1 SGHAT, CDR2 FQDESV (reference sequence). This CDR3 has 14 amino acids. V lost 7 bases to trimming and J lost 2 bases; unmatched junction nucleotides: 5. CDR3 DNA: TGTGCCAGCACTACGGGACAGGACACAGATACGCAGTATTTT. This gives the protein CASTTGQDTDTQYF.

This rearrangement joins TRBV6-7 to TRBJ2-5, with 10 positions matching TRBD2. TRBV6-7 is an ORF, with its function uncertain. This CDR3 has 16 residues. The junction had 7 bases not matched to a gene; V was cut back by 6 bases and J by 0 bases. The CDR3 reads CASRSERGGHQETQYF. The CDR3 region has the DNA TGTGCCAGCAGATCCGAGCGGGGGGGTCACCAAGAGACCCAGTACTTC.

This sequence joins TRBV9 and TRBJ1-1; D call uncertain. Between the trimmed V and J ends, which lost 4 bases and 1 base, there was a span of 11 bases. CDR1 is SGDLS, CDR2 YYNGEE, per germline. The CDR3 runs 14 residues. The DNA for the CDR3 is TGTGCCAGCAGCTCCCTTGGTAAGAACACTGAAGCTTTCTTT. Protein product: CASSSLGKNTEAFF.

This clone showed up just once. This rearrangement joins TRBV7-2 to TRBJ1-5, with D unresolved. The CDR3 length is 16 residues. Germline V gene lookup returns CDR1 SGHTA and CDR2 FQGNSA. The V end was cut by 1 base, the J end by 1 base, with 11 bases between. The DNA for the CDR3 is TGTGCCAGCAGCTTAGAAGGGTATGTGAGCAATCAGCCCCAGCATTTT. Translating gives CASSLEGYVSNQPQHF.

This clone was counted ten times or more. The chain is built from TRBV2 and TRBJ1-1; D is possibly TRBD1 (5 bases). Trimming stripped 2 bases from V and 5 bases from J, with 9 bases between. The V gene's germline CDR1 is SNHLY and CDR2 FYNNEI. This CDR3 contains 13 residues. For the CDR3, the DNA is TGTGCCAGCAGTGAATCGGGGGGAACTGAAGCTTTCTTT. Its protein is CASSESGGTEAFF.

This clone was observed a handful of times. This chain links TRBV5-5 with TRBJ1-1, with D possibly matching TRBD1 (5 bases). Germline assignment: CDR1 SGHKS and CDR2 YYEKEE (reference sequence). Trimming took off 0 bases at V and 4 bases at J, with 10 bases between the two ends. There are 14 residues in the CDR3. The CDR3 loop is CASSLEGFFTEAFF. Here the CDR3 DNA reads TGTGCCAGCAGCTTGGAGGGGTTTTTCACTGAAGCTTTCTTT.

Of note for this clone: Relative to the germline gene, one junction end is altered; a read error may explain this. V and J are TRBV7-2 and TRBJ2-7; 9 nucleotides agree with TRBD1. The CDR3 is 13 amino acids. CDR1 is SGHTA and CDR2 is FQGNSA in the germline V gene. For the CDR3, the DNA is TGTGCCAGCAGCTTATTCCAGGGGACAGGGCCTAACTTC. Protein sequence: CASSLFQGTGPNF.

The CDR3, as DNA: TGTGCCACCAGTGACTCCCGAAGCAATCAGCCCCAGCATTTT. It encodes CATSDSRSNQPQHF. V is TRBV24-1 and J is TRBJ1-5; D ambiguous. CDR1 and CDR2 (germline): KGHDR, SFDVKD. Trimming cost V 4 bases and J 1 base, with 7 bases left between them. The CDR3 totals 14 residues.

This clone was seen only a few times. The V call is TRBV4-1, the J call TRBJ1-1; D remains ambiguous. CDR1 and CDR2 from the germline V gene are MGHRA and YSYEKL. The CDR3 loop spans 16 amino acids. Trimming removed 1 base at V and 3 bases at J, with 15 bases between. Here the CDR3 DNA reads TGCGCCAGCAGCCAAGGGAGGCTGGAGCTGGACACTGAAGCTTTCTTT. Translation gives CASSQGRLELDTEAFF.

CDR3 DNA sequence: TGTGCCAGCAGCTTATCCCTCCAAGGCTCCTATAATTCACCCCTCCACTTT. This gives the protein CASSLSLQGSYNSPLHF. The chain couples TRBV5-5 to TRBJ1-6; unclear D gene. Between the trimmed V and J ends, which lost 2 bases and 0 bases, there was a span of 12 bases. The CDR3 consists of 17 residues. From germline, CDR1 is SGHKS and CDR2 YYEKEE (reference sequence).

This rearrangement joins TRBV28 to TRBJ1-5; TRBD1 aligns across 7 bases. This CDR3 region has 14 residues. Germline V gene lookup returns CDR1 MDHEN and CDR2 SYDVKM. J lost 6 bases, V lost 3 bases, and 5 bases had no gene match. CDR3 DNA sequence: TGTGCCAGCAGTTTGAGACAGGGCTCTCAGCCCCAGCATTTT. This gives the protein CASSLRQGSQPQHF. The complete variable domain, with remaining parts taken from reference TRBV28 and TRBJ1-5, reads DVKVTQSSRYLVKRTGEKVFLECVQDMDHENMFWYRQDPGLGLRLIYFSYDVKMKEKGDIPEGYSVSREKKERFSLILESASTNQTSMYLCASSLRQGSQPQHFGDGTRLSIL.

This sequence joins TRBV3-1 (or the pseudogene TRBV3-2) and TRBJ2-7, with 8 bases identical to TRBD2. Per germline, CDR1 LGHDT and CDR2 YNNKEL (reference sequence). J was trimmed by 2 bases and V by 3 bases; bases with no gene match: 9. This CDR3 has 16 residues. As DNA, the CDR3 is TGTGCCAGCAGCCAGGGAATAGCGGGAACTACCTACGAGCAGTACTTC. Protein: CASSQGIAGTTYEQYF.

The CDR3 protein is CSALGVGREAFF. In nucleotides, the CDR3 is TGCAGCGCCCTAGGTGTAGGACGGGAAGCTTTCTTT. This sequence joins TRBV29-1 and TRBJ1-1; D call uncertain. This CDR3 comprises 12 residues. V lost 7 bases to trimming and J lost 8 bases, with 17 bases between them. CDR1 SQVTM and CDR2 ANQGSEA come from the germline V gene.